This T cell receptor beta chain was captured by sequencing in a study of prognosis after radiotherapy for stage I lung cancer. From genomic DNA, two-round multiplex PCR was used to amplify TCR beta CDR3. Primers (each specific to one TRBV or TRBJ gene) were used in first-round PCR. TCRdb called the multiplex PCR reads again in MiXCR, with one record for every CDR3 protein. The sample lists more than 11,000 distinct CDR3 sequences, approximately 31% occurring once. This clonotype is classed as medium-sized. V was pared by 6 bases and J by 6 bases, with 21 bases between. This CDR3 region has 16 residues. CDR1 MNHNS and CDR2 SASEGT come from the germline V gene.

The material sequenced was PBMCs, taken before or after stereotactic body radiation therapy (not recorded which). The rearrangement joins TRBV6-1 to TRBJ1-3, with D unclear. The TCR originated in a donor of 50 years or more with non-small cell lung cancer. The CDR3 loop is CASSLTGRGDVNTIYF. CDR3 in DNA: TGTGCCAGCAGCCTTACGGGCCGGGGTGATGTAAACACCATATATTTT.